These 22 T cell receptor beta chains were sequenced from one sample in a study of blood T cell repertoires in COVID-19. Clones were sequenced by immunoSEQ multiplex PCR, and TCRdb holds only the in-frame ones, with some missing. The sample lists approximately 230,000 clones, approximately 80% seen once, with 14% to 15% in the top ten. The sample comprised PBMCs or T cells enriched from blood (not recorded which). The receptors shown here come from a middle-aged man who had recovered from COVID-19.

The rearrangement uses TRBV15 and TRBJ2-7; D perhaps matches TRBD2 (6 bases). V was clipped by 1 base and J by 4 bases, with 11 bases between them. In germline, CDR1 is LNHNV, CDR2 YYDKDF (reference sequence). CDR3 length: 14 amino acids. The DNA of the CDR3 is TGTGCCACCAGCAGAGGCGGGAATGGGTACGAGCAGTACTTC. Protein sequence: CATSRGGNGYEQYF.

The chain uses TRBV3-1 (or the pseudogene TRBV3-2) and TRBJ1-2; perhaps TRBD1 as D (5 bases). The ends were cut back, 5 bases at V and 3 bases at J, with 7 bases in the middle. In germline, CDR1 is LGHDT, CDR2 YNNKEL (reference sequence). The CDR3 extends over 12 amino acids. CDR3 in amino acids: CASSTRDYGYTF. CDR3 DNA sequence: TGTGCCAGCAGCACCAGGGACTATGGCTACACCTTC.

The CDR3 reads CASSPDGGANYGYTF. As DNA, the CDR3 is TGTGCCAGCAGCCCAGATGGCGGAGCTAACTATGGCTACACCTTC. J is TRBJ1-2 and V is TRBV9; D is unresolved. The CDR3 consists of 15 residues. Trimming left V 4 bases short and J 0 bases short, with 13 bases between. Per germline, CDR1 SGDLS and CDR2 YYNGEE.

The CDR3 reads CASSLDRVYTEAFF. The CDR3, as DNA: TGTGCCAGCAGCTTAGACAGGGTGTACACTGAAGCTTTCTTT. The rearrangement links TRBV7-8 to TRBJ1-1; D perhaps matches TRBD1 (6 bases). Trimming took 1 base from V and 3 from J, leaving 9 bases between them. CDR1 and CDR2 (germline): SGHVS, FQNEAQ. The CDR3 spans 14 residues. The complete variable domain, with remaining parts taken from reference TRBV7-8 and TRBJ1-1, reads GAGVSQSPRYKVAKRGQDVALRCDPISGHVSLFWYQQALGQGPEFLTYFQNEAQLDKSGLPSDRFFAERPEGSVSTLKIQRTQQEDSAVYLCASSLDRVYTEAFFGQGTRLTVV.

V is TRBV11-1 and J is TRBJ2-7, with 7 bases that match TRBD2. The CDR3 totals 16 residues. The trim removed 2 bases at V and 0 bases at J, leaving 7 bases unmatched. Per the germline V gene, CDR1 is SGHAT and CDR2 is FQDESV (reference sequence). In nucleotides, the CDR3 is TGTGCCAGCAGCTTAAGGTCGGGAGGTGGCTCCTACGAGCAGTACTTC. It translates to CASSLRSGGGSYEQYF.

The rearrangement joins TRBV19 to TRBJ1-4; 9 nucleotides agree with TRBD1. J gave up 2 bases and V 5 bases, and 3 bases lay outside the gene matches. This CDR3 comprises 15 residues. In germline, CDR1 is LNHDA, CDR2 SQIVND (reference sequence). CDR3 sequence: CASSGTGRTNEKLFF. CDR3 bases: TGTGCCAGTAGTGGGACAGGGAGGACTAATGAAAAACTGTTTTTT.

The rearrangement uses TRBV4-2 and TRBJ1-3; 10 bases map to TRBD1. Germline-derived CDR1 and CDR2 are LGHNA and YNFKEQ. Losses at the gene ends were 4 bases for V and 6 bases for J; bases not matched to a gene: 9. This CDR3 region has 16 residues. CDR3 sequence reads: CASSRAAGTGENTIYF. The CDR3 DNA is TGTGCCAGCAGCCGGGCAGCCGGGACAGGGGAAAACACCATATATTTT.

The chain recombines TRBV11-2 with TRBJ2-3; 9 positions match TRBD2. In germline, CDR1 is SGHAT, CDR2 FQNNGV. This CDR3 comprises 16 residues. V shed 1 base and J 5 bases; nucleotides not matched to a gene: 7. CDR3 coding DNA: TGTGCCAGCAGCTTAGGGGGTAGCGGGAGAGGAGATACGCAGTATTTT. This sequence encodes CASSLGGSGRGDTQYF.

The chain couples TRBV19 to TRBJ2-1, with 11 bases identical to TRBD2. The V gene's germline CDR1 is LNHDA and CDR2 SQIVND (reference sequence). V shed 5 bases, J shed 3 bases, and the junction held 9 bases outside the gene matches. The CDR3 length is 17 residues. As DNA, the CDR3 is TGTGCCAGTAGTCCCGATCGCCTAGCGGGAGGCTACAATGAGCAGTTCTTC. Protein: CASSPDRLAGGYNEQFF.

This clone was observed once. The V gene is TRBV7-9, the J gene TRBJ2-7; TRBD2 matches at 8 bases. Germline V gene sequence: CDR1 SEHNR, CDR2 FQNEAQ (reference sequence). This CDR3 contains 14 residues. V trimming: 8 bases; J trimming: 1 base; junction bases outside the gene matches: 7. CDR3 protein: CASVLGGGSYEQYF. The CDR3 DNA sequence: TGTGCCAGCGTCCTCGGGGGGGGATCCTACGAGCAGTACTTC.

This clone was seen only a few times. The chain combines TRBV5-1 with TRBJ1-6; 11 bases are shared with TRBD1. Germline trimming cut 4 bases from V and 10 bases from J; bases unmatched to any gene: 7. CDR3 length: 15 residues. The germline V gene encodes CDR1 SGHRS and CDR2 YFSETQ. The CDR3 region has the DNA TGCGCCAGCAGCCCCGGGACAGGGGGAAGGTCACCCCTCCACTTT. It specifies CASSPGTGGRSPLHF. Filled out from reference TRBV5-1 and TRBJ1-6, the complete variable domain reads KAGVTQTPRYLIKTRGQQVTLSCSPISGHRSVSWYQQTPGQGLQFLFEYFSETQRNKGNFPGRFSGRQFSNSRSEMNVSTLELGDSALYLCASSPGTGGRSPLHFGNGTRLTVT.

J is TRBJ2-7 and V is TRBV4-2; TRBD2 matches 9 bases. CDR3 length: 15 amino acids. In germline, CDR1 is LGHNA, CDR2 YNFKEQ. V lost 6 bases and J lost 3; bases outside the gene matches: 9. The CDR3 reads CASSSEREAIYEQYF. CDR3 DNA sequence: TGTGCCAGCAGTAGCGAGCGGGAGGCCATCTACGAGCAGTACTTC.

The chain links TRBV7-9 to TRBJ1-1; 7 bases line up with TRBD1. This CDR3 is built from 13 residues. Germline assignment: CDR1 SEHNR and CDR2 FQNEAQ (reference sequence). Trimming removed 0 bases from V and 8 bases from J; junction bases left unmatched: 3. DNA for the CDR3: TGTGCCAGCAGCTTAGCTTGGGACAGAGAAGCTTTCTTT. Amino acid sequence: CASSLAWDREAFF.

The CDR3 nucleotides read TGTGCCAGCAGTGATAAAGGGGGCAGGCAGCCCCAGCATTTT. It specifies CASSDKGGRQPQHF. The gene calls are TRBV6-1 and TRBJ1-5; 7 bases are a match to TRBD1. Germline V gives CDR1 MNHNS, CDR2 SASEGT. Trimming took 3 bases from V and 7 from J; bases not matched to a gene: 6. The CDR3 extends over 14 amino acids.

The chain is built from TRBV11-2 and TRBJ1-2; D is possibly TRBD1 (6 bases). The CDR3 loop spans 16 amino acids. Germline lookup yields CDR1 SGHAT and CDR2 FQNNGV. The V and J ends lost 4 bases and 6 bases respectively, with 21 bases between them. The CDR3 coding sequence is TGTGCCAGCAGCTCCCTGGGCGGGGGCGGGACTGATGGCTACACCTTC. This gives the protein CASSSLGGGGTDGYTF. The whole variable domain, remainder taken from reference TRBV11-2 and TRBJ1-2, is EAGVAQSPRYKIIEKRQSVAFWCNPISGHATLYWYQQILGQGPKLLIQFQNNGVVDDSQLPKDRFSAERLKGVDSTLKIQPAKLEDSAVYLCASSSLGGGGTDGYTFGSGTRLTVV.

The chain joins TRBV7-9 to TRBJ2-3; 7 bases agree with TRBD2. The CDR3 spans 15 residues. Germline-derived CDR1 and CDR2 are SEHNR and FQNEAQ (reference sequence). V was clipped by 2 bases and J by 1 base; unmatched bases: 3. Written as DNA, the CDR3 is TGTGCCAGCAGCTTAAGTGCGGGGGGCACAGATACGCAGTATTTT. Amino acids: CASSLSAGGTDTQYF.

This clone showed up just once. The chain is built from TRBV30 and TRBJ2-3; D perhaps matches TRBD1 (5 bases). The CDR3 contains 15 residues. CDR1 is GTSNPN and CDR2 is SVGIG in the germline V gene (reference sequence). V lost 1 base to trimming and J lost 2 bases, with 13 bases between them. The CDR3 DNA reads as TGTGCCTGGAGTGAGGGGTTCGATCCCACAGATACGCAGTATTTT. Translated: CAWSEGFDPTDTQYF.

The chain has TRBV2 and TRBJ1-6, with TRBD1 identical over 8 bases. The CDR3 is made up of 15 amino acids. The germline gives CDR1 SNHLY, CDR2 FYNNEI. Germline trimming cut 5 bases from V and 7 bases from J; bases unmatched to any gene: 7. The CDR3 DNA reads as TGTGCCAGCAGTTTGTATCAGGGGGCGAATTCACCCCTCCACTTT. Amino acids: CASSLYQGANSPLHF.

This chain joins TRBV7-9 and TRBJ2-1; 7 bases fit TRBD1. Germline values: CDR1 SEHNR, CDR2 FQNEAQ (reference sequence). The CDR3 is made up of 15 amino acids. The V and J ends lost 6 bases and 2 bases, in that order; junction bases with no gene match: 7. The CDR3 protein is CASSLPGTAYNEQFF. In DNA form, the CDR3 reads TGTGCCAGCAGTTTGCCCGGGACAGCCTACAATGAGCAGTTCTTC. The whole variable domain, filled in from reference TRBV7-9 and TRBJ2-1, reads DTGVSQNPRHKITKRGQNVTFRCDPISEHNRLYWYRQTLGQGPEFLTYFQNEAQLEKSRLLSDRFSAERPKGSFSTLEIQRTEQGDSAMYLCASSLPGTAYNEQFFGPGTRLTVL.

This chain connects TRBV20-1 to TRBJ1-5; TRBD1 is a possible D gene (5 bases). The length of the CDR3 is 15 residues. V dropped 4 bases and J dropped 4 bases, with 17 bases sitting between them. Germline-derived CDR1 and CDR2 are DFQATT and SNEGSKA (reference sequence). CDR3 DNA sequence: TGCAGTGCTATTGACCGGGGGTGGGGTAATCAGCCCCAGCATTTT. Translation gives CSAIDRGWGNQPQHF.

The genes are TRBV5-1 and TRBJ2-2, with 7 bases matching TRBD1. The CDR3 totals 15 residues. Per germline, CDR1 SGHRS and CDR2 YFSETQ. J lost 0 bases, V lost 6 bases, and 5 bases had no gene match. In DNA, the CDR3 is TGCGCCAGCATCCCGGGACAGCCGAACACCGGGGAGCTGTTTTTT. As protein: CASIPGQPNTGELFF.

The chain joins TRBV2 to TRBJ1-2; the D is unclear. The CDR3 totals 13 residues. Germline-derived CDR1 and CDR2 are SNHLY and FYNNEI. The ends were cut back, 3 bases at V and 0 bases at J, with 5 bases in the middle. The CDR3 DNA sequence: TGTGCCAGCAGTGACCACACTAACTATGGCTACACCTTC. Protein sequence: CASSDHTNYGYTF.